The present entry profiles one T cell receptor (beta chain) with its context. Germline CDR1 reads SGHRS; CDR2 reads YFSETQ. The CDR3 contains 14 residues. The V and J ends lost 3 bases and 3 bases respectively, with 9 bases between them. This specimen comes from a study of blood T cell repertoires in COVID-19. Study details: The cDNA or gDNA used as material had been derived from T cells, B-cell-depleted T cells, or PBMCs.

In the authors' workflow: From reference gene primer amplification, estimates of nucleated cell counts were derived. Method: immunoSEQ multiplex PCR; TCRdb's copy keeps in-frame clones and lacks some. Clone size and the V and J calls come from that table; the DNA yielded D and trimming. The sample contains 140,000 to 150,000 clones, roughly 88% of which appear only once. The chain combines TRBV5-1 with TRBJ2-2, with D perhaps matching TRBD1 (6 bases). Sequences were obtained from peripheral blood. This clonotype was sampled from a woman aged 55-75 years with COVID-19, enrolled during active disease. CDR3 protein: CASSSTGDTGELFF. The CDR3 DNA follows: TGCGCCAGCAGCTCGACAGGTGACACCGGGGAGCTGTTTTTT.